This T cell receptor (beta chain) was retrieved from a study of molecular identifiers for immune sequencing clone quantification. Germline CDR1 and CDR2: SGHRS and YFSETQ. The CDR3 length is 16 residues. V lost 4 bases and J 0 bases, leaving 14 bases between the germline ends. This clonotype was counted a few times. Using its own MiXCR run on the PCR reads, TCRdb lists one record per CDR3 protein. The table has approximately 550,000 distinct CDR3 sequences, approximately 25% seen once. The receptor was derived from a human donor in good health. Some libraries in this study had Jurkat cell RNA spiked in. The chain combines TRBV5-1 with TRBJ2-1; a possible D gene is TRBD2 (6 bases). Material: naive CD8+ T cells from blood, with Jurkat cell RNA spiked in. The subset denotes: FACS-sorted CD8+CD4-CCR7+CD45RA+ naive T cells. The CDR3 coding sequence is TGCGCCAGCAGCCTGACAAGCGGGCTCTCCTACAATGAGCAGTTCTTC. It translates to CASSLTSGLSYNEQFF.